This T cell receptor (beta chain) stems from a study of CD8+CD57+ T cells in acquired aplastic anemia. General study results and limits: Researchers report that 25 to 35 CD8+ CDR3 sequences appeared in both patients and controls.

With respect to this clonotype: The antigen is undetermined.

Genomic DNA served as template for TCR beta VDJ and CDR3 profiling. MiXCR was run by TCRdb on the reads, yielding one entry per CDR3 protein. The sample shows roughly 80,000 distinct CDR3 sequences, roughly 70% of them seen only once. For sequencing, patients were chosen who had shown expansion of CD8+CD57+ cells by flow cytometry. The receptor was derived from a human donor with aplastic anemia. Sequencing used sorted CD4+, CD8+, or CD8+CD57+ T cells (not recorded which) from PBMCs.

The CDR3, as DNA: TGTGCCAGCAGCCCGGACGGCCCCTATGGCTACACCTTC. Translation gives CASSPDGPYGYTF. This chain connects TRBV7-9 to TRBJ1-2; D ambiguous. V lost 5 bases, J lost 4 bases, and 11 bases lay in between. There are 13 residues in the CDR3. The germline V gene has CDR1 SEHNR and CDR2 FQNEAQ (reference sequence).